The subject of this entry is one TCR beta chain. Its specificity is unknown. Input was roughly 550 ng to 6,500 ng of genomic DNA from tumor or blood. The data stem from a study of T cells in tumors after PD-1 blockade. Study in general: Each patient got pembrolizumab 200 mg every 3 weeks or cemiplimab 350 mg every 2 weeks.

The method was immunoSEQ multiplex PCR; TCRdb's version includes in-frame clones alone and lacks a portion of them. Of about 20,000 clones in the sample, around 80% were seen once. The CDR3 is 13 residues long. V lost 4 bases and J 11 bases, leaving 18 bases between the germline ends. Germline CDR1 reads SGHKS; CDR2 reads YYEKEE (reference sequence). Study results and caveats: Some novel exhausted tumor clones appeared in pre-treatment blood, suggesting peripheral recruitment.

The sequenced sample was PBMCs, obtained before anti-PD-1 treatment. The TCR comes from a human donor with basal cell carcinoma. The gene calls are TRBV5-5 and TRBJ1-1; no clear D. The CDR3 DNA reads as TGTGCCAGCAGCCCCGAGGCCTTGCTGGGGGCTTTCTTT. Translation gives CASSPEALLGAFF. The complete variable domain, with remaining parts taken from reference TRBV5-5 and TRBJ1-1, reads DAGVTQSPTHLIKTRGQQVTLRCSPISGHKSVSWYQQVLGQGPQFIFQYYEKEERGRGNFPDRFSARQFPNYSSELNVNALLLGDSALYLCASSPEALLGAFFGQGTRLTVV.